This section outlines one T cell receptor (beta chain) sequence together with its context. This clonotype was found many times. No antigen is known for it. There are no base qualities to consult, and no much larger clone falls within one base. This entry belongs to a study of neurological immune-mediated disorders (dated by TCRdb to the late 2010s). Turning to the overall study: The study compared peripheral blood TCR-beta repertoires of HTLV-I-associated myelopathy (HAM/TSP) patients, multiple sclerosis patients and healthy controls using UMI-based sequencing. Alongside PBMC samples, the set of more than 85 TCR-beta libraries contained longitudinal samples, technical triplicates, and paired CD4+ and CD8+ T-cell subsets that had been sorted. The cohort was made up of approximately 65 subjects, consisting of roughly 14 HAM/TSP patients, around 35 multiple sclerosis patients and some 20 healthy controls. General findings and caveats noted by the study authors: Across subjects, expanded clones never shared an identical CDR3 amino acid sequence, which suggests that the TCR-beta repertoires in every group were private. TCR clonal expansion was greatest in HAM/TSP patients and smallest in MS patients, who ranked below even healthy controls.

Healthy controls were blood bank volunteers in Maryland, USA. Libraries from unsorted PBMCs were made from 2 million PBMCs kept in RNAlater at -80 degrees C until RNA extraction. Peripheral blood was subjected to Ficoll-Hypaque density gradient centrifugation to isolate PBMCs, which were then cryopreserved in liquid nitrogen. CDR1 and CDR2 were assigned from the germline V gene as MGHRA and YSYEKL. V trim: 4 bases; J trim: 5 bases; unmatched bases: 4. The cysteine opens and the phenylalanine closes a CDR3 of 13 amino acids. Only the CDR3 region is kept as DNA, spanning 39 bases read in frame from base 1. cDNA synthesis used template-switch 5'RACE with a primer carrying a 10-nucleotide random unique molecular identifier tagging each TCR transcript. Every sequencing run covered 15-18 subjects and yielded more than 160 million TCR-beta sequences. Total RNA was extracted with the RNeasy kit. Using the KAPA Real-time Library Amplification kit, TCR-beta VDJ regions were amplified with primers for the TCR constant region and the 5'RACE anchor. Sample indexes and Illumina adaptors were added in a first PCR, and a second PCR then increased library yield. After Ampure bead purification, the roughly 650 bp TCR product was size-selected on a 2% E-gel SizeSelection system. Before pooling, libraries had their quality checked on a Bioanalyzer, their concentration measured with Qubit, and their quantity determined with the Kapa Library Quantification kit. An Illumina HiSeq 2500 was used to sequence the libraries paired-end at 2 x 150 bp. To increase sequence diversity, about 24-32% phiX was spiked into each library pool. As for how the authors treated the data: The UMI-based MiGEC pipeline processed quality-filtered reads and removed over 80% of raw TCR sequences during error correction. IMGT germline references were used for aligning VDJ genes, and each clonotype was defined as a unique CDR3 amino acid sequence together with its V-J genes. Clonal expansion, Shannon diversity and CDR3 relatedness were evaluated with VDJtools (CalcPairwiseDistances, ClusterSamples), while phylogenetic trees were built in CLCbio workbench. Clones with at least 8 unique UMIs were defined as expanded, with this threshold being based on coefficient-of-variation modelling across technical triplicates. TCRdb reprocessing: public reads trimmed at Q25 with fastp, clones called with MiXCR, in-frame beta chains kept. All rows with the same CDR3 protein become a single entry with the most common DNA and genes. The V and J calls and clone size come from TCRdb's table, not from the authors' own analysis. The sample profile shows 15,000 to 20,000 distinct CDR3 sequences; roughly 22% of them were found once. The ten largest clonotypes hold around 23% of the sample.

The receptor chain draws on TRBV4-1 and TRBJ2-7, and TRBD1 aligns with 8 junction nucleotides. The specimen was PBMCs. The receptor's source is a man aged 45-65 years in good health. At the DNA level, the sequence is TGCGCCAGCAGCCGGACAGGGTTGGACGAGCAGTACTTC. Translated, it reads CASSRTGLDEQYF.